This entry describes one T cell receptor (beta chain). This clone was observed a handful of times. Its antigen is still unknown. No per-base quality is available; no much larger clone lies one base away. Whole blood was collected in K2EDTA tubes by collaborating institutions according to the institutions' own protocols. Collaborator samples were shipped for TCRbeta analysis as frozen whole blood, isolated PBMCs, or DNA extracted from either sample type. This entry comes from a study of blood T cell repertoires in COVID-19 (dated by TCRdb to about 2020). Study-level background: The collaborator samples originated in the United States, Italy and Spain and spanned the acute and convalescent phases of COVID-19. The material from the prospective study consisted of cDNA or gDNA derived from T cells, B-cell-depleted T cells, or PBMCs. Where available, HLA class I and class II types were taken from metadata supplied by the sample provider and were not determined by assay-based typing. Sample metadata almost always included a de-identified subject ID, COVID-19 status, age in years and sex. Samples were obtained from the ongoing ImmuneRACE study (first 160 participants) and from 1,254 subjects provided by 6 global collaborators. The repertoires were made available in a free public database intended to serve as a resource for research on the immune response to SARS-CoV-2. The dataset comprised deeply sampled blood TCRbeta repertoires from subjects exposed to, actively infected with, or recovered from COVID-19. The research as a whole found: How much clinical and demographic metadata was included differed by source and by participant, and the metadata was provided uncurated.

The immunoSEQ Assay, a bias-controlled multiplex PCR, was used to amplify TCRbeta CDR3 regions from genomic DNA. The study's processing was this. Nucleated cell counts per sample were estimated from amplification of reference gene primers within the assay. To quantify the absolute abundance of each unique TCRbeta CDR3 rearrangement, sequence reads were collapsed and filtered. For each sample, productive Simpson clonality was calculated as the square root of Simpson's diversity index over productive rearrangements. The table comes from immuneACCESS by way of TCRdb, which keeps in-frame sequences with V and J called. Part of the clones is missing from these tables; in studies checked, under half for an unresolved V gene and the rest for unknown reasons. From that table come the V and J calls and clone size; the DNA was used to work out D and trimming. The sample has about 200,000 clones on record, roughly 80% of them singletons. The ten largest clones represent around 7.7% of the sample.

Sequenced: peripheral blood. This TCR came from a woman aged 70-85 years with acute or convalescent COVID-19.

The nucleotides read TGCGCCAGCAGCCCTACGGGGGGGGCCTGGGGAGCTTTCTTT. This translates into CASSPTGGAWGAFF. The chain is assembled from TRBV5-1 and TRBJ1-1, with TRBD1 as a weak D call on 6 bases. The cysteine opens and the phenylalanine closes a CDR3 of 14 amino acids. Just the 42-base CDR3 DNA is kept, in frame starting at base 1. CDR1 SGHRS and CDR2 YFSETQ were looked up in the germline V gene. V drops 4 bases and J drops 10 bases, leaving 20 bases in between.